The rows below give T cell receptor beta chains drawn from one sample of a study of blood T cell repertoires in COVID-19. Repertoires were generated with immunoSEQ multiplex PCR, while TCRdb's copy carries only in-frame clones and drops some. The sample includes approximately 89,000 clones, 75% to 80% of them seen just once. The specimen sequenced was peripheral blood. All receptors derive from a man between 65 and 85 years old with COVID-19, enrolled during active disease. Both conserved end residues are trimmed from each CDR3. D genes are given only for firm matches.

V	length	D	J	CDR3
TRBV19	12	.	TRBJ1-3	ASSEVEAGNTIY
TRBV18	12	.	TRBJ1-4	ASSPGSTNEKLF
TRBV7-2	10	.	TRBJ1-2	ASSFRSGGYT
TRBV25-1	12	.	TRBJ1-4	ASSGGGWGEKLF
TRBV6-5	13	TRBD1	TRBJ2-7	ASRPLDRAQDEQY
TRBV7-2	14	TRBD2	TRBJ2-2	ASSSGLARNTGELF
TRBV9	15	TRBD2	TRBJ2-1	ASSVGSGGVFNNEQF
TRBV6-2/TRBV6-3	15	TRBD1	TRBJ1-1	ASSYSAGQGGYTEAF
TRBV2	13	TRBD1	TRBJ2-5	ASSFSGTAQETQY
TRBV7-2	11	TRBD1	TRBJ1-2	ASSTGTGDGYT
TRBV19	11	.	TRBJ2-1	ASNGWGDNEQF
TRBV2	11	.	TRBJ1-2	ASSSGQTYGYT
TRBV5-5	15	.	TRBJ1-4	ASSLATGGLTNEKLF
TRBV27	14	TRBD1	TRBJ2-2	ASSSAGTGGTGELF
TRBV27	14	.	TRBJ1-4	ASRGLGEATNEKLF
TRBV7-3	12	.	TRBJ1-2	ASSSPGAPYGYT
TRBV19	11	.	TRBJ1-2	ASRAAGEYGYT
TRBV9	12	.	TRBJ2-7	ASSVARGLSEQY
TRBV6-5	11	TRBD2	TRBJ2-1	ASSSRTSGKGL
TRBV6-5	10	.	TRBJ2-2	ASIPDSGELF
TRBV11-2	12	.	TRBJ2-7	ASSLVFPGNEQY
TRBV6-1	15	.	TRBJ1-6	ASSEAPSGFYNSPLH
TRBV24-1	12	TRBD1	TRBJ1-2	ATSPRDSVYGYT
TRBV28	11	TRBD1	TRBJ1-2	ASRPTGGYGYT
TRBV29-1	15	TRBD1	TRBJ2-5	SVEVVDRGVWSETQY
TRBV5-6	12	.	TRBJ2-5	ASRKQAPGETQY
TRBV3-1/TRBV3-2	13	.	TRBJ1-3	ASSQLQGSGNTIY
TRBV4-1	12	.	TRBJ1-2	ASSQGTGTSGYT
TRBV4-3	13	.	TRBJ1-2	ASSPSWDTDYGYT
TRBV7-2	13	.	TRBJ2-7	ASSLVPDTSYEQY
TRBV15	10	.	TRBJ2-5	ATSRRGETQY
TRBV28	13	TRBD2	TRBJ2-5	ASSYGTSGGETQY
TRBV2	14	TRBD2	TRBJ2-7	ASSHSGRAVSYEQY
TRBV7-9	13	.	TRBJ1-2	ASNPLGGANYGYT
TRBV7-8	11	.	TRBJ1-5	ASSFNSNQPQH
TRBV7-9	14	.	TRBJ2-1	ASSSLDLSHNNEQF
TRBV15	13	.	TRBJ1-1	ATSRDRGSGTEAF